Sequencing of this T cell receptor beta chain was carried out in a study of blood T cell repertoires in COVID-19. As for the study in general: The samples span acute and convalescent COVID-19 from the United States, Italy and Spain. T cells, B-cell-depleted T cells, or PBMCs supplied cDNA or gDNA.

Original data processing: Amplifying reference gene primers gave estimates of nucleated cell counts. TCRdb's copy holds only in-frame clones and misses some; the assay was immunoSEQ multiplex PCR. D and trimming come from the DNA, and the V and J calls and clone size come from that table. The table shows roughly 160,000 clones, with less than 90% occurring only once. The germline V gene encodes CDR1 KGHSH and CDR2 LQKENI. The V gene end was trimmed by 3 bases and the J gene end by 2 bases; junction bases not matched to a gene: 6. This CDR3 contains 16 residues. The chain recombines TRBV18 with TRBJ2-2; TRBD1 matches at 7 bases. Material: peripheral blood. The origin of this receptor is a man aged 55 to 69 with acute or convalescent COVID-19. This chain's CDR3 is CASSPPGTANTGELFF. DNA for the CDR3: TGTGCCAGCTCACCCCCCGGGACAGCAAACACCGGGGAGCTGTTTTTT.